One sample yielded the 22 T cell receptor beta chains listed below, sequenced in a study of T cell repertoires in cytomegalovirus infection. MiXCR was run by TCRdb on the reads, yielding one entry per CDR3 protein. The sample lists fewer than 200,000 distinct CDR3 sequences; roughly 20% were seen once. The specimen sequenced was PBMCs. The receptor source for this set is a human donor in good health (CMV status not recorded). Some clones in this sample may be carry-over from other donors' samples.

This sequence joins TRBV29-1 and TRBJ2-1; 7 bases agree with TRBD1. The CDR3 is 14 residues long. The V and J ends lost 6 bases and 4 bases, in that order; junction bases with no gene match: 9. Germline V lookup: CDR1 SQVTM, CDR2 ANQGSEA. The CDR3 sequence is CSVGDRDVYNEQFF. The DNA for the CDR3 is TGCAGCGTGGGGGACAGAGATGTTTACAATGAGCAGTTCTTC.

CDR3 in amino acids: CSVESRQGNEQYF. The CDR3 nucleotides are TGCAGCGTTGAAAGTCGGCAGGGTAACGAGCAGTACTTC. This sequence joins TRBV29-1 and TRBJ2-7; weak D call: TRBD1 (5 bases). Germline CDR1 and CDR2: SQVTM and ANQGSEA. Trimming removed 2 bases at V and 5 bases at J, with 13 bases between. The CDR3 covers 13 residues.

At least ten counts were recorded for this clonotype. In DNA form, the CDR3 reads TGTGCCAGCAGCTTCTTGACGACGAACACCGGGGAGCTGTTTTTT. As protein: CASSFLTTNTGELFF. The chain combines TRBV5-6 with TRBJ2-2; no reliable D call. The germline gives CDR1 SGHDT, CDR2 YYEEEE. V was shortened by 2 bases and J by 0 bases, with 8 bases between the two germline ends. The CDR3 covers 15 residues.

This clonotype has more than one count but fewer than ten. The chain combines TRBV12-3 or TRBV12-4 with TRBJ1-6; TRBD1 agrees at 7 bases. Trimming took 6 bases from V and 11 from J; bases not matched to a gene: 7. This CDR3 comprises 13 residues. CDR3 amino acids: CASRGQAGTPLHF. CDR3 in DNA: TGTGCCAGCAGAGGACAGGCGGGTACACCCCTCCACTTT.

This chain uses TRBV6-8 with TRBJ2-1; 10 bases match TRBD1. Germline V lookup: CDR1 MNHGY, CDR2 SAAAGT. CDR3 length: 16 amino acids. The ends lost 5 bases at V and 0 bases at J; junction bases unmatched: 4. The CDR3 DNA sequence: TGTGCCAGCAGTCCGGACAGGGGGAGCTCCTACAATGAGCAGTTCTTC. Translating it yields CASSPDRGSSYNEQFF.

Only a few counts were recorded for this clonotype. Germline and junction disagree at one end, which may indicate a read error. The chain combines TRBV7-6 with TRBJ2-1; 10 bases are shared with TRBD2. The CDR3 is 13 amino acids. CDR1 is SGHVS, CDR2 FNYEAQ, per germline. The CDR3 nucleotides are TGTGCTAGCAGCCGAGCGGGAGGGAATGAGCAGTTCTTC. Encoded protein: CASSRAGGNEQFF.

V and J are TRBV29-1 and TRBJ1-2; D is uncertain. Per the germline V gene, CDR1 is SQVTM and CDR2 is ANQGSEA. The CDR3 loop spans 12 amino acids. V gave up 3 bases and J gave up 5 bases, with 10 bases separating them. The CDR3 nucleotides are TGCAGCGTTGATCGCATTGGGTATGGCTACACCTTC. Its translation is CSVDRIGYGYTF.

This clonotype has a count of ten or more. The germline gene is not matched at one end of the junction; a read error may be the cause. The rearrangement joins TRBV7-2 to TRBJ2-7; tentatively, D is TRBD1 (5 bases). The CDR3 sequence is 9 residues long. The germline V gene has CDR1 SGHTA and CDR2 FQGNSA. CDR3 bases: TGTGCCAGCAGCTTAGGACAGTCCTTC. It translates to CASSLGQSF.

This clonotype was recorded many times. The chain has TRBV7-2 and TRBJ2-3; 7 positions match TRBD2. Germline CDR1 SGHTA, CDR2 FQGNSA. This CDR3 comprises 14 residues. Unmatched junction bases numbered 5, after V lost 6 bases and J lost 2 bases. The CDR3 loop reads CASRKRGLTDTQYF. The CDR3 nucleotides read TGTGCCAGCAGAAAGCGGGGCCTCACAGATACGCAGTATTTT.

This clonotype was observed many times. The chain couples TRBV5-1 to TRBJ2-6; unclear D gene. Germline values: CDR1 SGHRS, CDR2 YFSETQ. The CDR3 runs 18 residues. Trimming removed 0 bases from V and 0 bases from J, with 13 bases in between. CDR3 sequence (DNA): TGCGCCAGCAGCTTGGTTCAGAGAACCTCCTCTGGGGCCAACGTCCTGACTTTC. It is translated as CASSLVQRTSSGANVLTF.

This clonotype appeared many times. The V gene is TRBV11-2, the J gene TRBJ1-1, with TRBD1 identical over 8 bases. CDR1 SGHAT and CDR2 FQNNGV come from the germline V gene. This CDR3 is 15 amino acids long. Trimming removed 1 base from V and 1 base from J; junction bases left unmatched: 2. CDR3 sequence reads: CASSLADRGNTEAFF. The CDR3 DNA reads TGTGCCAGCAGCTTAGCTGACAGGGGGAACACTGAAGCTTTCTTT.

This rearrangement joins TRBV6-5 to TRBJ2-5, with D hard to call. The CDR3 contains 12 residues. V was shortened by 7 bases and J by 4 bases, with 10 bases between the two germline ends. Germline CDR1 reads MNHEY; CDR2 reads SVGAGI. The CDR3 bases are TGTGCCAGCACTACGCGAGGAGAGACCCAGTACTTC. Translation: CASTTRGETQYF.

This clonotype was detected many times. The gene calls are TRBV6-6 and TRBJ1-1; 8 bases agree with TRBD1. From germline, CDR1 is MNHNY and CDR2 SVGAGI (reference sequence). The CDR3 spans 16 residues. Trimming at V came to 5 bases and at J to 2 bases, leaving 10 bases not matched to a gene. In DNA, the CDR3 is TGTGCCAGCAGTACCGGACAGGGAGGGGGAAACACTGAAGCTTTCTTT. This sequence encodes CASSTGQGGGNTEAFF.

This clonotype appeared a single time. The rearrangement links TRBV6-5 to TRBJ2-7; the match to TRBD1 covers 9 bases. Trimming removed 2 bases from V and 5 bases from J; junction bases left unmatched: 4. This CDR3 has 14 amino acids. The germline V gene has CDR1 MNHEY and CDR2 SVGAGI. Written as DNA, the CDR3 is TGTGCCAGCAGTTACCGGGGACAGGGTAACGAGCAGTACTTC. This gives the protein CASSYRGQGNEQYF.

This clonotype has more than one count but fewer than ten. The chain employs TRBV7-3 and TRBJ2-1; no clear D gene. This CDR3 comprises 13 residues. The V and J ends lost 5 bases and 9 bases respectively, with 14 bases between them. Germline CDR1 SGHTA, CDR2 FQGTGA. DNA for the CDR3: TGTGCCAGCAGCGCCGACGGTTGGGGTGAGCAGTTCTTC. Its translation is CASSADGWGEQFF.

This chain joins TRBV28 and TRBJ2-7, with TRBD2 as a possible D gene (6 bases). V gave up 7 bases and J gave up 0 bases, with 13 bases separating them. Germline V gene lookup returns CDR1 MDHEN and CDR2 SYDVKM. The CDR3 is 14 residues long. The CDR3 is CASNPTRPSYEQYF. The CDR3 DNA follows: TGTGCCAGCAATCCGACTAGACCCTCCTACGAGCAGTACTTC.

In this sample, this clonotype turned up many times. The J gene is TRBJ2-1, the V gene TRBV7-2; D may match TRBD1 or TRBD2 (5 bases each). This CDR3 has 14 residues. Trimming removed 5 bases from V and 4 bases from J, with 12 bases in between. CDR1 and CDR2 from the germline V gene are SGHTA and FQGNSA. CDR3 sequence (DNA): TGTGCCAGCAGCATGGGGGTAGATTACAATGAGCAGTTCTTC. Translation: CASSMGVDYNEQFF.

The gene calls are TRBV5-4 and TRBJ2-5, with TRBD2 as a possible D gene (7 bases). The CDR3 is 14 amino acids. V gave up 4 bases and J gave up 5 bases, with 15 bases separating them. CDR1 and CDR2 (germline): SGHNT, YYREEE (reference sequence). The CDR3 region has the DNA TGTGCCAGCAGCGACCCGGGGGGCTGGGAGACCCAGTACTTC. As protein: CASSDPGGWETQYF. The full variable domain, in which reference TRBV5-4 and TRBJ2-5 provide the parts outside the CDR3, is ETGVTQSPTHLIKTRGQQVTLRCSSQSGHNTVSWYQQALGQGPQFIFQYYREEENGRGNFPPRFSGLQFPNYSSELNVNALELDDSALYLCASSDPGGWETQYFGPGTRLLVL.

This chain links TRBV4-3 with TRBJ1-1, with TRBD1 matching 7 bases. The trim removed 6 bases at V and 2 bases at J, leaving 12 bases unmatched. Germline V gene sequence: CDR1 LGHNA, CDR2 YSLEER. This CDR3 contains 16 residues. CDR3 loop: CASSNRATGINTEAFF. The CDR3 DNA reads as TGCGCCAGCAGTAACAGAGCGACAGGGATTAACACTGAAGCTTTCTTT.

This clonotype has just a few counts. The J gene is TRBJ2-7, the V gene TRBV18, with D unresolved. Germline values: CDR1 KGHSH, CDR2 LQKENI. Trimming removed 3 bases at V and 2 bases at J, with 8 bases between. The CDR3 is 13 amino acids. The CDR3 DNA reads TGTGCCAGCTCACCCGTGGAGACCTACGAGCAGTACTTC. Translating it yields CASSPVETYEQYF.

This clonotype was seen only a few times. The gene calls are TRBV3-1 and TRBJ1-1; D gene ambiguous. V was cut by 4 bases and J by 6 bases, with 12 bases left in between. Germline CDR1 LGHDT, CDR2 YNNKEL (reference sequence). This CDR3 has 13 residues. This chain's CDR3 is CASSLTLSAEAFF. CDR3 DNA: TGTGCCAGCAGCCTTACCCTAAGCGCTGAAGCTTTCTTT.

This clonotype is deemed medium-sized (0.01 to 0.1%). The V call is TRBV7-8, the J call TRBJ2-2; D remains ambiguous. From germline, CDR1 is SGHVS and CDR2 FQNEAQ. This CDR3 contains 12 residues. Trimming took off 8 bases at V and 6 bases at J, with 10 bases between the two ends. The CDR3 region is CASRKESGELFF. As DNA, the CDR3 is TGTGCCAGCCGCAAGGAGTCCGGGGAGCTGTTTTTT.